These 3 T cell receptor beta chains came from one sample sequenced in a study of T cell repertoires in cytomegalovirus infection. These receptors are not linked to any known antigen. From the reads, TCRdb called clonotypes with MiXCR, one entry per CDR3 protein. The profile shows about 770,000 distinct CDR3 sequences, roughly 28% of them singletons. The sample in question was cultured CD8+ T cells from PBMCs, obtained from culture after CMV antigen stimulation. These receptors came from a human donor in good health (CMV status not recorded). Some clones in this sample may be carry-over from other donors' samples.

The rearrangement links TRBV19 to TRBJ1-5; D is possibly TRBD1 (5 bases). V gave up 0 bases and J gave up 1 base, with 16 bases separating them. In germline, CDR1 is LNHDA, CDR2 SQIVND (reference sequence). The CDR3 spans 18 residues. The CDR3 DNA is TGTGCCAGTAGTATAGATCGAATATGGGGGATGAGCAATCAGCCCCAGCATTTT. Amino acid sequence: CASSIDRIWGMSNQPQHF.

V usage is TRBV20-1 and J usage is TRBJ2-7; D might be TRBD1 (5 bases). Germline loops: CDR1 DFQATT, CDR2 SNEGSKA (reference sequence). The CDR3 is made up of 15 amino acids. Between the trimmed V and J ends, which lost 0 bases and 2 bases, there was a span of 14 bases. The CDR3 DNA reads as TGCAGTGCTAGAGATCCCCGGACAAATCCCTACGAGCAGTACGTC. Residues: CSARDPRTNPYEQYV.

This clonotype was counted between two and nine times. The chain carries TRBV6-1 and TRBJ1-1; D is uncertain. This CDR3 region has 12 residues. The V end was cut by 7 bases, the J end by 0 bases, with 6 bases between. Germline values: CDR1 MNHNS, CDR2 SASEGT. CDR3 sequence reads: CASIKMNTEAFF. The CDR3 bases are TGTGCCAGCATTAAGATGAACACTGAAGCTTTCTTT.